This T cell receptor (beta chain) was sequenced for a study of CD8+CD57+ T cells in acquired aplastic anemia. Study at large: Sorted CD4+ and CD8+ cells gave a mean 3.2 ug DNA, range about 0.19 to 27.4 ug. The study's findings and limits: The number of CD8+ CDR3 sequences shared by patients and controls was under 35.

Genomic DNA, the template, was used for profiling of the TCR beta VDJ and CDR3. MiXCR, run by TCRdb on the reads, gives a single entry per CDR3 protein. The sample has 40,000 to 45,000 distinct CDR3 sequences, 55% to 80% seen once; the top ten hold 20% to 25%. Comments on this clonotype: Its antigen is not known.

CDR3 length: 12 amino acids. Germline V gives CDR1 LNHDA, CDR2 SQIVND (reference sequence). V dropped 6 bases and J dropped 8 bases, with 10 bases sitting between them. This sequence was found in a human donor in good health, serving as a control. Sequencing used sorted CD4+, CD8+, or CD8+CD57+ T cells (not recorded which) from PBMCs. This chain links TRBV19 with TRBJ2-2; no reliable D call. The CDR3 protein is CASRLLPGELFF. The CDR3, as DNA: TGTGCCAGTAGGCTTCTTCCGGGGGAGCTGTTTTTT.